These 9 T cell receptor beta chains were sequenced from one sample in a study of T cells in Graves' hyperthyroidism and ophthalmopathy. Regions amplified from RNA transcripts were the TCR beta CDR3 regions. A first-round RT-PCR of the TCR CDR3 used the HTBI primer set. One entry per CDR3 protein, called by TCRdb with MiXCR from the multiplex PCR reads. Of around 240,000 distinct CDR3 sequences listed, less than 15% are singletons. Specimen: blood. These receptor sequences come from a woman between 35 and 50 years old with Graves' hyperthyroidism that later progressed to Graves' ophthalmopathy.

Only a few counts were recorded for this clonotype. The chain has TRBV4-1 and TRBJ2-7; TRBD2 matches at 11 bases. V lost 5 bases and J lost 7; bases outside the gene matches: 13. This CDR3 has 16 amino acids. In germline, CDR1 is MGHRA, CDR2 YSYEKL. The CDR3: CASSNRIAGGPWEQYF. The CDR3 DNA sequence: TGCGCCAGCAGCAATCGAATAGCGGGAGGGCCTTGGGAGCAGTACTTC.

Worth noting for this clonotype: A single base separates this from a much larger clone, so it may be a read error. No conserved phenylalanine or tryptophan ends this CDR3, so it is likely a read error. The rearrangement joins TRBV6-1 to TRBJ2-6, with a weak D call TRBD1 (6 bases). Germline V gene lookup returns CDR1 MNHNS and CDR2 SASEGT. The length of the CDR3 is 16 residues. The germline V and J ends were trimmed by 7 bases and 0 bases, with 13 bases remaining between them. Here the CDR3 reads CASIQGRSSGANVLTS. CDR3 sequence (DNA): TGTGCCAGCATTCAGGGGAGAAGCTCTGGGGCCAACGTCCTGACTTCC.

V gene TRBV20-1 combines with J gene TRBJ2-7; D ambiguous. CDR1 DFQATT and CDR2 SNEGSKA come from the germline V gene (reference sequence). The CDR3 contains 12 residues. This CDR3 reads CRTDLSSYEQYF. The DNA for the CDR3 is TGCAGAACCGACCTTAGCTCCTACGAGCAGTACTTC.

In this sample, this clonotype turned up once. A much larger clone differs from this one at a single base, so this may be a read error. This sequence joins TRBV3-1 and TRBJ1-1; the D is unclear. V was trimmed by 2 bases and J by 3 bases, leaving 16 bases between them. The CDR3 runs to 16 residues. The V gene's germline CDR1 is LGHDT and CDR2 YNNKEL (reference sequence). CDR3 coding DNA: TGTGCCAGCAGCCAATTCGCTAAAGGTGGGGACACTGAAGCTTTCTTT. Amino acid sequence: CASSQFAKGGDTEAFF.

This clonotype was detected ten times or more. The V gene is TRBV20-1, the J gene TRBJ1-6, with 10 positions matching TRBD1. Germline V gene lookup returns CDR1 DFQATT and CDR2 SNEGSKA (reference sequence). With 2 bases clipped from V and 10 bases from J, the junction kept 11 bases outside the gene matches. The CDR3 has 16 amino acids. In DNA form, the CDR3 reads TGCAGTGCTAGATTCTCGGACAGGGGGGAAATCTCACCCCTCCACTTT. Protein sequence: CSARFSDRGEISPLHF.

This clonotype was observed at least ten times. The V and J genes are TRBV11-2 and TRBJ2-5; D is unresolved. This CDR3 has 14 amino acids. V was pared by 7 bases and J by 2 bases, with 14 bases between. Germline loops: CDR1 SGHAT, CDR2 FQNNGV. CDR3 sequence (DNA): TGTGCCAGCACCCTTGGCGGTTCTCAAGAGACCCAGTACTTC. This encodes CASTLGGSQETQYF. Variable domain in full (rest from reference TRBV11-2 and TRBJ2-5): EAGVAQSPRYKIIEKRQSVAFWCNPISGHATLYWYQQILGQGPKLLIQFQNNGVVDDSQLPKDRFSAERLKGVDSTLKIQPAKLEDSAVYLCASTLGGSQETQYFGPGTRLLVL.

The table lists this clonotype with many counts. V and J are TRBV20-1 and TRBJ2-7; maybe TRBD1 (5 bases). CDR1 and CDR2 from the germline V gene are DFQATT and SNEGSKA (reference sequence). This CDR3 is 16 amino acids long. With 3 bases removed from V and 3 bases from J, the gap between germline ends came to 21 bases. Written as DNA, the CDR3 is TGCAGTGCTAGGAGGTTGAGCAGACAGACGATCTACGAGCAGTACTTC. This sequence encodes CSARRLSRQTIYEQYF.

This clonotype was recorded at least ten times. This sequence joins TRBV4-2 and TRBJ1-4, with a tentative D call TRBD1 (6 bases). The CDR3 totals 15 residues. Trimming cost V 1 base and J 8 bases, with 14 bases left between them. Germline CDR1 and CDR2: LGHNA and YNFKEQ. The CDR3 loop reads CASSQGGARVEKLFF. CDR3 nucleotides: TGTGCCAGCAGCCAAGGGGGGGCGCGGGTAGAAAAACTGTTTTTT.

This clonotype was recorded many times. The chain combines TRBV5-1 with TRBJ2-3, with D possibly matching TRBD2 (6 bases). Trimming shortened V by 6 bases and J by 5 bases, and 16 bases separated the two germline ends. This CDR3 comprises 14 residues. Looked up from germline, CDR1 is SGHRS and CDR2 is YFSETQ. DNA of the CDR3: TGCGCCAGCACCCTGGTGGAGGGGCAAGATACGCAGTATTTT. Encoded protein: CASTLVEGQDTQYF. The full variable domain, completed using reference TRBV5-1 and TRBJ2-3, is KAGVTQTPRYLIKTRGQQVTLSCSPISGHRSVSWYQQTPGQGLQFLFEYFSETQRNKGNFPGRFSGRQFSNSRSEMNVSTLELGDSALYLCASTLVEGQDTQYFGPGTRLTVL.